The 9 T cell receptor beta chains listed next were all sequenced from one sample in a study of vaccination and CD4 T cells after COVID-19 (dated by TCRdb to between 2021 and 2024). Per the publication, the treatment or condition label means: roughly 10-day PBMC culture with coronavirus spike peptide pools or control peptides (ViraFEST assay). Their recognized antigens are unknown. Receptor libraries were prepared by PCR. The data were produced on an Illumina iSeq 100. At the Johns Hopkins FTIC core, DNA from the cultured CD4+ T cells underwent TCR sequencing with the Oncomine TCR Beta short-read assay. TCRdb reworked the public reads: Q25 trimming with fastp, MiXCR clone assembly, productive beta chains retained. When rows share a CDR3 protein, they turn into one entry using the most common DNA and genes. This sample gives over 20,000 distinct CDR3 sequences in total; around 50% of them show up just once. Clones ranked in the top ten supply about 5.4% of the sample.

Input material: CD4+ T cells from blood, cultured in vitro. The receptors originated from a human donor who had recovered from COVID-19.

In its sample, this clonotype was seen a few times. The gene calls are TRBV7-6 and TRBJ2-1, with D possibly being TRBD2 (5 bases). CDR3 length equals 17 residues. Trimming cost V 5 bases and J 3 bases, with 20 bases left between them. Germline V gene lookup returns CDR1 SGHVS and CDR2 FNYEAQ. CDR3: CASSVRGRAEFYNEQFF. The DNA for the CDR3 is TGTGCCAGCAGCGTTAGAGGGCGGGCGGAATTCTACAATGAGCAGTTCTTC.

The sample holds a few counts of this clonotype. The chain recombines TRBV5-1 with TRBJ2-7, with TRBD1 matching over 10 bases. This CDR3 spans 14 amino acids. The ends lost 4 bases at V and 4 bases at J; junction bases unmatched: 5. The V gene's germline CDR1 is SGHRS and CDR2 YFSETQ. CDR3 nucleotides: TGCGCCAGCAGCGAAGGGACAGGGGCTTACGAGCAGTACTTC. It codes for CASSEGTGAYEQYF.

This clonotype came up a few times. The J gene is TRBJ2-7, the V gene TRBV7-9, with D possibly being TRBD1 (6 bases). Per the germline V gene, CDR1 is SEHNR and CDR2 is FQNEAQ (reference sequence). V lost 1 base to trimming and J lost 4 bases, with 11 bases between them. The CDR3 is 14 residues long. The CDR3 spells CASSLGTVGYEQYF. The CDR3 nucleotides are TGTGCCAGCAGCTTAGGGACAGTGGGATACGAGCAGTACTTC.

The rearrangement links TRBV29-1 to TRBJ2-7; D perhaps matches TRBD2 (6 bases). V lost 6 bases to trimming and J lost 6 bases, with 18 bases between them. Germline V gene data show CDR1 as SQVTM and CDR2 as ANQGSEA. The length of the CDR3 is 13 residues. The CDR3 reads CSVGTSSRSEQYF. In DNA, the CDR3 is TGCAGCGTAGGGACTTCGAGCCGTAGCGAGCAGTACTTC.

The chain links TRBV7-9 to TRBJ2-5, with D possibly being TRBD2 (7 bases). The CDR3 has 16 residues. The germline V and J ends were trimmed by 3 bases and 1 base, with 15 bases remaining between them. The germline CDR1 and CDR2 sequences are SEHNR and FQNEAQ (reference sequence). CDR3 loop: CASSLRGGGRQETQYF. The DNA for the CDR3 is TGTGCCAGCAGCTTGCGCGGCGGGGGCCGCCAAGAGACCCAGTACTTC.

The chain employs TRBV29-1 and TRBJ2-7; TRBD2 agrees at 15 bases. CDR3 length: 14 residues. Germline CDR1 and CDR2: SQVTM and ANQGSEA. Unmatched junction bases numbered 10, after V lost 6 bases and J lost 10 bases. CDR3 sequence: CSVAGLAGGPVQYF. The DNA for the CDR3 is TGCAGCGTGGCCGGACTAGCGGGAGGGCCGGTACAGTACTTC.

The gene calls are TRBV7-2 and TRBJ1-3, with D unclear. The CDR3 consists of 14 residues. CDR1 is SGHTA and CDR2 is FQGNSA in the germline V gene. V gave up 0 bases and J gave up 2 bases, with 5 bases separating them. CDR3 sequence reads: CASSLATTGNTIYF. The CDR3 nucleotides read TGTGCCAGCAGCTTAGCCACCACTGGAAACACCATATATTTT.

This clonotype appeared a single time. This chain joins TRBV18 and TRBJ2-3; no clear D gene. This CDR3 is built from 13 residues. Trimming took off 5 bases at V and 4 bases at J, with 10 bases between the two ends. The germline V gene encodes CDR1 KGHSH and CDR2 LQKENI. CDR3 residues: CASSDFKADTQYF. The CDR3, as DNA: TGTGCCAGCTCAGACTTTAAGGCAGATACGCAGTATTTT. Supplemented by reference TRBV18 and TRBJ2-3, the full variable domain reads NAGVMQNPRHLVRRRGQEARLRCSPMKGHSHVYWYRQLPEEGLKFMVYLQKENIIDESGMPKERFSAEFPKEGPSILRIQQVVRGDSAAYFCASSDFKADTQYFGPGTRLTVL.

The chain employs TRBV3-1 and TRBJ1-1; maybe TRBD1 (6 bases). V was cut by 4 bases and J by 7 bases, with 13 bases left in between. Looked up from germline, CDR1 is LGHDT and CDR2 is YNNKEL (reference sequence). The CDR3 totals 13 residues. CDR3: CASSRQIQGEAFF. The CDR3 region has the DNA TGTGCCAGCAGCCGGCAAATACAGGGTGAAGCTTTCTTT. Filled out from reference TRBV3-1 and TRBJ1-1, the complete variable domain reads DTAVSQTPKYLVTQMGNDKSIKCEQNLGHDTMYWYKQDSKKFLKIMFSYNNKELIINETVPNRFSPKSPDKAHLNLHINSLELGDSAVYFCASSRQIQGEAFFGQGTRLTVV.